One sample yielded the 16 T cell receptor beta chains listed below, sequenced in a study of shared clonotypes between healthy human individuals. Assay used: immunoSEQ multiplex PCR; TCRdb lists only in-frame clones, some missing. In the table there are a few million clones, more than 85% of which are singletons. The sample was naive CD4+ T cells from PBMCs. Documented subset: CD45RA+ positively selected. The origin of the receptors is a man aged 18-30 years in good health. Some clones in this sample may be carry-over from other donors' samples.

The CDR3 DNA reads as TGTGCCAGTAGTATAGATTATCAATATAGCAATCAGCCCCAGCATTTT. Amino acids: CASSIDYQYSNQPQHF. The J gene is TRBJ1-5, the V gene TRBV19, with unresolved D. V was pared by 0 bases and J by 0 bases, with 9 bases between. CDR1 is LNHDA and CDR2 is SQIVND in the germline V gene (reference sequence). The CDR3 sequence is 16 residues long.

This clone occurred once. CDR3 sequence (DNA): TGTGCCAGTACTATAGTCGGTTCCTCCTACGAGCAGTACTTC. Amino acids: CASTIVGSSYEQYF. This chain joins TRBV28 and TRBJ2-7; D gene uncertain. V shed 9 bases and J shed 0 bases, with 15 bases lying between them. The CDR3 contains 14 residues. Per germline, CDR1 MDHEN and CDR2 SYDVKM.

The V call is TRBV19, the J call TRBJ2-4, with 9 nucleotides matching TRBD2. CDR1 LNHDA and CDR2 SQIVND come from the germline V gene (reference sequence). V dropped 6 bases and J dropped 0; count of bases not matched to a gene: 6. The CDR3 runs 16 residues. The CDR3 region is CASRPNSGGAKNIQYF. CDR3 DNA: TGTGCCAGTAGACCAAATAGCGGGGGAGCCAAAAACATTCAGTACTTC.

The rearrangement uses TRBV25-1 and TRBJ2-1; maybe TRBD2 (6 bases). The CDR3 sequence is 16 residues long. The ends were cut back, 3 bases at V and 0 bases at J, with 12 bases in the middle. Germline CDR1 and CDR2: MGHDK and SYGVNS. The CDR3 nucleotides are TGTGCCAGCAGTGATAGCGGACGAGGCTCCTACAATGAGCAGTTCTTC. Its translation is CASSDSGRGSYNEQFF.

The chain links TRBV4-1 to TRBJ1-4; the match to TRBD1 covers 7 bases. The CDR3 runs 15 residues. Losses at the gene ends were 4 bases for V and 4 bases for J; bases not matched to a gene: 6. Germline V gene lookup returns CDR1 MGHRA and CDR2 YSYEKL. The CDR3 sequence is CASSPRGQFNEKLFF. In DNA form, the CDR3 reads TGCGCCAGCAGCCCGAGGGGACAGTTTAATGAAAAACTGTTTTTT.

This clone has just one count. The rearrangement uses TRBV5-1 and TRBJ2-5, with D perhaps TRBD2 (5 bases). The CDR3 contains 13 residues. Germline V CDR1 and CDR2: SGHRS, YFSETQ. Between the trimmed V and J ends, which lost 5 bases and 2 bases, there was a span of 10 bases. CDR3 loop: CASSSEDQETQYF. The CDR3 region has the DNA TGCGCCAGCAGTTCGGAGGATCAAGAGACCCAGTACTTC.

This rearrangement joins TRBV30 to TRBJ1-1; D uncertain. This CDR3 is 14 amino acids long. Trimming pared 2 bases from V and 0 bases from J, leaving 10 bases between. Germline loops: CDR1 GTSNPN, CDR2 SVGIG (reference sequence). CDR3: CAWSSMGMNTEAFF. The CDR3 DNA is TGTGCCTGGAGTAGTATGGGCATGAACACTGAAGCTTTCTTT. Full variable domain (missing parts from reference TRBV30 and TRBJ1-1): SQTIHQWPATLVQPVGSPLSLECTVEGTSNPNLYWYRQAAGRGLQLLFYSVGIGQISSEVPQNLSASRPQDRQFILSSKKLLLSDSGFYLCAWSSMGMNTEAFFGQGTRLTVV.

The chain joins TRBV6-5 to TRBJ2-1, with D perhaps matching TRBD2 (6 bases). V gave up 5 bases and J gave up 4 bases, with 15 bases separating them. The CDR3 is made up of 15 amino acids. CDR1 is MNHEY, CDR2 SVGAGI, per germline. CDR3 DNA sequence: TGTGCCAGCAGTAGGAGGGGAAAGATATACAATGAGCAGTTCTTC. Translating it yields CASSRRGKIYNEQFF.

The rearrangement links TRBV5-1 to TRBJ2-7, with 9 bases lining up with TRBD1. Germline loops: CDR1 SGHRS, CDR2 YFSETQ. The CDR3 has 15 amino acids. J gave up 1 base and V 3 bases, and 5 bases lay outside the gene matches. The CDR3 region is CASSSYGTGSYEQYF. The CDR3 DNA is TGCGCCAGCAGCTCGTACGGGACAGGGTCCTACGAGCAGTACTTC.

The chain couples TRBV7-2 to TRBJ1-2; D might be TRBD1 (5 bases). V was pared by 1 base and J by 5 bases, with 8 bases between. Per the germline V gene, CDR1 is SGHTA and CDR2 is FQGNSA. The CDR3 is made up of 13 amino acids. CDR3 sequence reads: CASSLGEGYGYTF. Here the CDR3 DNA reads TGTGCCAGCAGCTTAGGGGAGGGGTATGGCTACACCTTC. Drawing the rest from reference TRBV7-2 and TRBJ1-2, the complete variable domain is GAGVSQSPSNKVTEKGKDVELRCDPISGHTALYWYRQSLGQGLEFLIYFQGNSAPDKSGLPSDRFSAERTGGSVSTLTIQRTQQEDSAVYLCASSLGEGYGYTFGSGTRLTVV.

CDR3 loop: CASSLTPRTEMNTEAFF. CDR3 DNA sequence: TGCGCCAGCAGCCTTACTCCTAGGACGGAGATGAACACTGAAGCTTTCTTT. This chain connects TRBV4-1 to TRBJ1-1, with unresolved D. This CDR3 has 17 residues. Trimming took 4 bases from V and 0 from J, leaving 18 bases between them. Germline CDR1 and CDR2: MGHRA and YSYEKL.

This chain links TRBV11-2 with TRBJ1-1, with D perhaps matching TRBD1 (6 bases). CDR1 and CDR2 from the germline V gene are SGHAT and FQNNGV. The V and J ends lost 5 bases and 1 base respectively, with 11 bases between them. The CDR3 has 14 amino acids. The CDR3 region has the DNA TGTGCCAGCAGCCACCTACAGGGGAACACTGAAGCTTTCTTT. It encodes CASSHLQGNTEAFF. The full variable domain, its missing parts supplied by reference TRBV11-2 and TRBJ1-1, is EAGVAQSPRYKIIEKRQSVAFWCNPISGHATLYWYQQILGQGPKLLIQFQNNGVVDDSQLPKDRFSAERLKGVDSTLKIQPAKLEDSAVYLCASSHLQGNTEAFFGQGTRLTVV.

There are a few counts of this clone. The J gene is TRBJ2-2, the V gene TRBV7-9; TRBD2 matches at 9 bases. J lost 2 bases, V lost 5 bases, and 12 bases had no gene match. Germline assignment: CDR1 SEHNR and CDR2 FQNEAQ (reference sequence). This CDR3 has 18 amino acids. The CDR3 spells CASSPGPGLALNTGELFF. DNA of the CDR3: TGTGCCAGCAGCCCCGGCCCAGGACTAGCGCTAAACACCGGGGAGCTGTTTTTT.

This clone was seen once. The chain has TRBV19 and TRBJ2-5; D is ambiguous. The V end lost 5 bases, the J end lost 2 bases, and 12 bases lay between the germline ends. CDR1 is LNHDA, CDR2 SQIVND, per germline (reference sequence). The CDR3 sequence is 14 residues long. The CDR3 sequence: CASSGPAKQETQYF. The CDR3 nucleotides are TGTGCCAGTAGTGGTCCCGCCAAACAAGAGACCCAGTACTTC.

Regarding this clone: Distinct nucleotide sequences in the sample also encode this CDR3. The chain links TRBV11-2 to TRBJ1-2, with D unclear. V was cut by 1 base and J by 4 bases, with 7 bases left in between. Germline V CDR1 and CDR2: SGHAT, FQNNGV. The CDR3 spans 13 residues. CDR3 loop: CASSLGQSYGYTF. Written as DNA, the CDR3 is TGTGCCAGCAGCTTAGGGCAGTCCTATGGCTACACCTTC. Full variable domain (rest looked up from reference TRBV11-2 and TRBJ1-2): EAGVAQSPRYKIIEKRQSVAFWCNPISGHATLYWYQQILGQGPKLLIQFQNNGVVDDSQLPKDRFSAERLKGVDSTLKIQPAKLEDSAVYLCASSLGQSYGYTFGSGTRLTVV.

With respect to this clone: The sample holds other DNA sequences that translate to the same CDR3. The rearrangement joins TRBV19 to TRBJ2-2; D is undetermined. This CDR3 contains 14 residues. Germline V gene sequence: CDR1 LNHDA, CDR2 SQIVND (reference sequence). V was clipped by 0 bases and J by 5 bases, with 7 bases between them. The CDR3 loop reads CASSIDRATGELFF. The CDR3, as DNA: TGTGCCAGTAGTATAGATAGGGCTACCGGGGAGCTGTTTTTT.